The T cell receptor (beta chain) described here comes from a study of regulatory T cells in long-lasting Graves disease (dated by TCRdb to about 2021). In terms of the full investigation: In the newly diagnosed Graves' disease group, patients had been taking antithyroid drugs for less than 3 months. Peripheral blood TCR sequencing and RNA sequencing compared persistent Graves' disease patients with newly diagnosed Graves' disease patients. The study was conducted in China and was registered as a clinical trial. A total of about 33 samples underwent TCR sequencing: about 13 from persistent and roughly 20 from newly diagnosed Graves' disease patients.

The paper as a whole reports these results and caveats: The authors noted that the small sample size was a limitation that may lower accuracy. Persistent Graves' disease patients showed lower TCR Shannon entropy and fewer highly expanded clones than newly diagnosed patients, suggesting clonal expansion. Sequencing and analysis were restricted to the TCR beta chain. Peripheral blood alone was examined, since thyroid tissue, which constituted the primary lesion, could not be accessed. TRBV28, TRBJ1-2 and TRBJ2-5 were preferentially used in persistent disease, while TRBV20-1 and TRBJ2-1 were favored in newly diagnosed disease. More public clonotypes were shared among persistent patients (over 2,500) than among newly diagnosed patients (more than 950).

The CDR3 spans 14 residues, from the cysteine through the phenylalanine. CDR3 DNA only is kept here, 42 bases in frame from base 1. Libraries were prepared through multiplex PCR. TCRdb shows the sequencer as Illumina HiSeq 4000. CDR3 regions were amplified by Arm-PCR with iRepertoire HTBI primers to construct TCR beta libraries. Before sequencing, the PCR products went through gel purification. Processing in the source paper ran as follows. Gene usage analysis of CDR3 amino acid clonotypes relied on the roughly 64 TRBV and 15 or so TRBJ segments identified across samples. Filtered high-quality paired reads were merged into contigs using COPE and FqMerger. BLAST was used to align contigs to IMGT TRBV, TRBD and TRBJ reference genes, with CDR3 defined following IMGT. Clonotypes above 0.1% frequency were classified as highly expanded clones. Shannon entropy was used to measure repertoire diversity, and the Gini coefficient was used to measure V-J evenness. Clonotypes shared by more than one individual were considered public. TCRdb cleaned the public reads at Q25 with fastp, built clones with MiXCR and kept in-frame beta chains. A single entry per CDR3 protein holds the most common genes and DNA from its merged rows. The V and J calls and clone size are TCRdb's, not the authors'. The sample table contains around 500,000 distinct CDR3 sequences; only one count was recorded for 13% of them. Clones ranked in the top ten supply roughly a tenth of the sample.

The time point label of this sample denotes: newly diagnosed GD, antithyroid drugs for less than 3 months. For both TCR sequencing and RNA sequencing, RNA was extracted from PBMCs in TRIzol. Graves' disease was diagnosed according to American Thyroid Association guidelines. Recruitment of patients was carried out at an endocrinology department in Xi'an, China. Each patient gave about 8.1 milliliters of peripheral blood, collected in an EDTA anticoagulant tube. Ficoll Paque Plus density gradient separation was used to isolate PBMCs, and no further T cell sorting was performed. An Agilent 2100 Bioanalyzer and agarose gel were used to check RNA quality, and a NanoDrop 2000 was used to measure RNA concentration. This clonotype appeared a few times. What antigen it recognizes has not been identified. The input lacks base qualities; no much larger clone sits a single base away. In addition, the sample was reused for a study of T cells in Graves' hyperthyroidism and ophthalmopathy. The second study reports: Stable Graves' hyperthyroidism was defined as no progression to ophthalmopathy during 18 months of follow-up. Hyperthyroidism patients were newly diagnosed, had a disease duration of under 2 months, and were aged 18 to 65 years. The study excluded patients with uncontrolled infections, other autoimmune diseases, pregnancy or lactation. Diagnoses were based on clinical symptoms, serum thyroxine and TRAb, thyroid ultrasound and orbital computed tomography. The TCR CDR3 was subjected to a first round of RT-PCR using the HTBI primer set and the Qiagen OneStep RT-PCR kit. Blood samples also contained most of the expanded thyroid clonotypes (frequency above 0.001), which suggests that blood repertoires may reflect thyroid immune responses. In cross-validation, a model built on a 13 V-J signature told ophthalmopathy apart from stable hyperthyroidism with approximately 90% sensitivity and 81% to 82% specificity, and in testing the same model reached 80%/75%. In validation, the model predicted progression to ophthalmopathy with over 65% sensitivity and roughly 72% specificity, a median of 6.5 months before onset. A discovery cohort of about a hundred patients, roughly 43 with Graves' ophthalmopathy and about 58 with stable Graves' hyperthyroidism, was used to find distinguishing TCR V-J signatures. Prospective prediction of ophthalmopathy was tested in an independent validation cohort of 18 to 20 hyperthyroidism patients and some 17 patients who later progressed to ophthalmopathy. The approximately 98 discovery patients were randomly divided into training and test sets at a 7:3 ratio. Thyroid tissue and blood T-cell repertoires from roughly six Graves' hyperthyroidism patients were also compared in the study. Once sampling was done, hyperthyroidism patients were given methimazole at a starting dose of 30 mg daily, whereas ophthalmopathy patients were given high-dose intravenous methylprednisolone. Libraries were constructed in a second round of multiplex PCR, after which size selection and purification were carried out. Libraries were sequenced paired-end with 100 bp reads on an Illumina HiSeq2000. Raw data were processed with SOAPnuke, discarding reads with adapters, uncalled bases, mean Phred below 15, or no exact constant-primer or identifier match. COPE v1.2.5 was used to merge the high-quality paired reads, and each unique nucleotide sequence was defined as a clonotype. MiTCR v1.1 was used to align clonotypes to the IMGT TRBV, TRBD and TRBJ reference segments. The analysis was restricted to V-J combinations with a frequency above 0.0001, which together covered around 99% of the repertoires. The TCS score was defined as F50 (clonal expansion) divided by E x V (chaos), with BLOSUM62-based TCRdist calculated between CDR3 peptides within each V-J. Welch's t-statistics and random forest reduced roughly 540 V-J features to 13, which were used in a naive Bayes classifier (R e1071). Sample size was not statistically predetermined, and blinding of investigators to group allocation was not performed. According to the paper, TCR Vbeta CDR3 sequencing was carried out on more than 120 peripheral blood samples, which came from 40 to 45 ophthalmopathy, around 75 hyperthyroidism and some 17 progressor patients.

This receptor was identified in a man aged 25 to 45 with Graves disease. Donor details come from another sample of the same person, matched by shared clones. In this chain, TRBV12-3 or TRBV12-4 is recombined with TRBJ2-1; the D element might be TRBD1 or TRBD2, as each aligns at 6 bases. The better agreement between TRBJ2-4 and the DNA end casts doubt on the J call. Specimen: peripheral blood mononuclear cells (PBMCs), collected at new diagnosis, from a patient treated with antithyroid drugs. The CDR3 is CASTTIGGGNIQYF. The DNA reads as follows: TGTGCCAGCACTACGATTGGAGGGGGTAACATTCAGTACTTC.